Below are 17 T cell receptor beta chains sequenced from a single sample in a study of blood T cell repertoires in COVID-19. The method was immunoSEQ multiplex PCR; TCRdb's version includes in-frame clones alone and lacks a portion of them. The sample holds about 57,000 clones, about 80% seen once. The sample consisted of peripheral blood. The receptors shown here come from a man in his 60s with acute or convalescent COVID-19.

This clone was seen a handful of times. The chain is built from TRBV29-1 and TRBJ1-2, with D possibly TRBD1 on 5 matching bases. CDR1 is SQVTM, CDR2 ANQGSEA, per germline. V lost 7 bases to trimming and J lost 1 base, with 10 bases between them. This CDR3 region has 12 residues. CDR3 nucleotides: TGCAGCGCCGAGACAGTTAACTATGGCTACACCTTC. It translates to CSAETVNYGYTF.

In this sample, this clone turned up once. V gene TRBV4-2 combines with J gene TRBJ1-2, with D perhaps TRBD1 (6 bases). This CDR3 contains 12 residues. The V gene's germline CDR1 is LGHNA and CDR2 YNFKEQ. V dropped 1 base and J dropped 8 bases, with 8 bases sitting between them. The CDR3 reads CASSQVQGGYTF. Written as DNA, the CDR3 is TGTGCCAGCAGCCAAGTACAGGGCGGCTACACCTTC.

V and J are TRBV28 and TRBJ2-5, with D perhaps matching TRBD2 (6 bases). V was shortened by 5 bases and J by 3 bases, with 13 bases between the two germline ends. Germline CDR1 is MDHEN and CDR2 is SYDVKM. CDR3 length equals 14 residues. The CDR3 region is CASSPSGGKETQYF. As DNA, the CDR3 is TGTGCCAGCAGTCCCTCGGGCGGGAAAGAGACCCAGTACTTC.

V usage is TRBV5-1 and J usage is TRBJ2-3; 7 nucleotides agree with TRBD1. The CDR3 is 16 residues long. The trim removed 4 bases at V and 4 bases at J, leaving 12 bases unmatched. CDR1 and CDR2 from the germline V gene are SGHRS and YFSETQ. The CDR3 reads CASSKGQWSRADTQYF. CDR3 nucleotides: TGCGCCAGCAGCAAGGGACAGTGGTCCCGGGCAGATACGCAGTATTTT.

This clone was seen a handful of times. The chain links TRBV7-9 to TRBJ1-4; 7 positions match TRBD1. The ends lost 5 bases at V and 7 bases at J; junction bases unmatched: 7. The CDR3 totals 14 residues. The germline V gene has CDR1 SEHNR and CDR2 FQNEAQ (reference sequence). In DNA, the CDR3 is TGTGCCAGCAGCAACAGGGGCGGTGTTGAAAAACTGTTTTTT. Translating it yields CASSNRGGVEKLFF.

CDR3 amino acids: CASSLVPTPDEQFF. CDR3 sequence (DNA): TGTGCCAGCAGCTTGGTTCCTACGCCCGATGAGCAGTTCTTC. The chain has TRBV5-4 and TRBJ2-1; D uncertain. Looked up from germline, CDR1 is SGHNT and CDR2 is YYREEE (reference sequence). V was clipped by 0 bases and J by 8 bases, with 12 bases between them. The CDR3 sequence is 14 residues long.

The chain uses TRBV7-9 and TRBJ2-7, with 9 bases fitting TRBD1. J was trimmed by 4 bases and V by 3 bases; bases with no gene match: 10. Germline assignment: CDR1 SEHNR and CDR2 FQNEAQ (reference sequence). This CDR3 has 16 amino acids. The CDR3 DNA reads TGTGCCAGCAGCTTCCGTGGACAGGGGAGTATGTACGAGCAGTACTTC. Translation gives CASSFRGQGSMYEQYF.

The rearrangement links TRBV19 to TRBJ1-5; 7 positions agree with TRBD1. V shed 3 bases, J shed 0 bases, and the junction held 20 bases outside the gene matches. Germline V gives CDR1 LNHDA, CDR2 SQIVND (reference sequence). The CDR3 contains 21 residues. The CDR3 DNA reads as TGTGCCAGTAGTATTGACAGGGCTCGGGGACCAATACCATATAGCAATCAGCCCCAGCATTTT. This sequence encodes CASSIDRARGPIPYSNQPQHF.

This chain connects TRBV10-2 to TRBJ1-2, with TRBD1 as a possible D gene (6 bases). The CDR3 has 14 amino acids. Trimming stripped 3 bases from V and 8 bases from J, with 16 bases between. Germline V CDR1 and CDR2: WSHSY, SAAADI. The CDR3 region is CASSDPYRESGYTF. CDR3 in DNA: TGCGCCAGCAGTGACCCCTACAGGGAAAGCGGCTACACCTTC.

The chain couples TRBV30 to TRBJ2-7; the D gene is possibly TRBD1 (6 bases). Germline V gene data show CDR1 as GTSNPN and CDR2 as SVGIG (reference sequence). CDR3 length: 13 amino acids. V was shortened by 1 base and J by 1 base, with 8 bases between the two germline ends. CDR3 coding DNA: TGTGCCTGGAGTGGACAGGATTCCTACGAGCAGTACTTC. Encoded protein: CAWSGQDSYEQYF.

V is TRBV12-3 or TRBV12-4 and J is TRBJ2-7, with D maybe TRBD1 (6 bases). Trimming shortened V by 5 bases and J by 3 bases, and 11 bases separated the two germline ends. The CDR3 is 13 residues long. Written as DNA, the CDR3 is TGTGCCAGCAGTCCGACAGGTCTCTACGAGCAGTACTTC. This gives the protein CASSPTGLYEQYF.

In its sample, this clone was seen a few times. The genes are TRBV5-8 and TRBJ2-7; 9 positions match TRBD2. V trimming: 7 bases; J trimming: 0 bases; junction bases outside the gene matches: 8. The CDR3 length is 15 residues. Germline V CDR1 and CDR2: SGHTS, YDEGEE. CDR3 coding DNA: TGTGCCAGCCAACGACTAGCGGAGAGCTCCTACGAGCAGTACTTC. It encodes CASQRLAESSYEQYF.

This chain uses TRBV13 with TRBJ1-1, with 7 bases lining up with TRBD1. This CDR3 comprises 14 residues. The germline V gene has CDR1 PRHDT and CDR2 FYEKMQ (reference sequence). The V segment lost 3 bases and the J segment 10 bases; nucleotides outside the gene matches: 11. CDR3 sequence: CASSLRTGDFTAFF. The CDR3 DNA reads as TGTGCCAGCAGCTTGAGGACAGGAGACTTTACAGCTTTCTTT.

The chain joins TRBV21-1 to TRBJ1-2; the table's D gene call, TRBD1, was not cross checked with the DNA. TRBV21-1 is a listed pseudogene. CDR3 length: 13 amino acids. CDR3 region: CASRLQGDYGYTF. CDR3 coding DNA: TGTGCCAGCAGATTACAGGGGGACTATGGCTACACCTTC.

The chain's CDR3 is CAGVRQANEKLFF. In DNA, the CDR3 is TGTGCCGGCGTCCGACAGGCGAATGAAAAACTGTTTTTT. This sequence joins TRBV30 and TRBJ1-4; TRBD1 might be the D (6 bases). This CDR3 contains 13 residues. Per the germline V gene, CDR1 is GTSNPN and CDR2 is SVGIG (reference sequence). Trimming left V 8 bases short and J 5 bases short, with 15 bases between.

The chain has TRBV9 and TRBJ1-1, with 7 bases that match TRBD1. The CDR3 extends over 14 amino acids. Germline CDR1 and CDR2: SGDLS and YYNGEE. Germline trimming cut 3 bases from V and 0 bases from J; bases unmatched to any gene: 2. The CDR3 reads CASSGTGLNTEAFF. The CDR3, as DNA: TGTGCCAGCAGCGGGACAGGCCTGAACACTGAAGCTTTCTTT.

The chain has TRBV21-1 and TRBJ2-1; TRBD2 was called by the table and not checked on the DNA. TRBV21-1 counts as a pseudogene. The CDR3 loop spans 12 amino acids. The CDR3 reads CARRVSSDEQFF. For the CDR3, the DNA is TGTGCCCGGAGGGTTTCCTCCGATGAGCAGTTCTTC.